The 29 T cell receptor beta chains given below trace back to one sample, sequenced in a study of shared clonotypes between healthy human individuals. Only in-frame clones appear in the TCRdb table, and some are missing; sequencing was by immunoSEQ multiplex PCR. The table has around 690,000 clones, around 90% seen once. The sample consisted of memory CD8+ T cells from PBMCs. Subset defined: CD45RO+ cells pooled with CCR7-negative TemRA cells. These receptors were collected from a man in his late teens or twenties in good health. Some clones in this sample may be carry-over from other donors' samples.

The chain uses TRBV10-3 and TRBJ2-2, with D possibly TRBD2 on 6 matching bases. The V and J ends lost 4 bases and 7 bases respectively, with 22 bases between them. CDR1 is ENHRY, CDR2 SYGVKD, per germline. This CDR3 spans 17 amino acids. In DNA, the CDR3 is TGTGCCATCAGTGCCCTTTCGGTGCGCGGGAATATCGGGGAGCTGTTTTTT. Amino acids: CAISALSVRGNIGELFF.

The chain combines TRBV11-2 with TRBJ2-1; 11 positions agree with TRBD2. The germline V gene has CDR1 SGHAT and CDR2 FQNNGV. The CDR3 is made up of 15 amino acids. Trimming at V came to 5 bases and at J to 6 bases, leaving 6 bases not matched to a gene. In nucleotides, the CDR3 is TGTGCCAGCAGCCCTACTAGCGGGAGTGGCAATGAGCAGTTCTTC. Its protein is CASSPTSGSGNEQFF.

This clone appeared once. This sequence joins TRBV29-1 and TRBJ1-1; D unresolved. Trimming cost V 4 bases and J 1 base, with 4 bases left between them. This CDR3 spans 11 amino acids. Germline CDR1 and CDR2: SQVTM and ANQGSEA. CDR3 sequence: CSVAANTEAFF. CDR3 nucleotide sequence: TGCAGCGTTGCGGCGAACACTGAAGCTTTCTTT. Full variable domain (rest looked up from reference TRBV29-1 and TRBJ1-1): SAVISQKPSRDICQRGTSLTIQCQVDSQVTMMFWYRQQPGQSLTLIATANQGSEATYESGFVIDKFPISRPNLTFSTLTVSNMSPEDSSIYLCSVAANTEAFFGQGTRLTVV.

The chain couples TRBV11-2 to TRBJ2-5; D may be TRBD1 or TRBD2 (5 bases each). Germline V CDR1 and CDR2: SGHAT, FQNNGV. Deletions cut 2 bases from V and 1 base from J, with 14 bases between. The CDR3 is made up of 16 amino acids. The CDR3 sequence is CASSLQWGSGQETQYF. CDR3 bases: TGTGCCAGCAGCTTACAATGGGGGAGCGGCCAAGAGACCCAGTACTTC.

The V gene is TRBV2, the J gene TRBJ2-7, with 9 positions matching TRBD1. The CDR3 runs to 14 residues. Germline CDR1 SNHLY, CDR2 FYNNEI. V was clipped by 8 bases and J by 2 bases; unmatched bases: 7. CDR3 bases: TGTGCCAGCCTCGCACAGGGGGCCCCCTACGAGCAGTACTTC. Protein product: CASLAQGAPYEQYF.

The chain uses TRBV27 and TRBJ2-3; the D is unclear. V lost 2 bases and J 2 bases, leaving 11 bases between the germline ends. This CDR3 spans 15 amino acids. Germline-derived CDR1 and CDR2 are MNHEY and SMNVEV (reference sequence). The CDR3 region has the DNA TGTGCCAGCAGTTTAGGCGGAACCTTCACAGATACGCAGTATTTT. This gives the protein CASSLGGTFTDTQYF.

Notes on this clone: One end of the junction does not line up with germline, which may come from a read error. The identical CDR3 is also encoded by other nucleotide sequences in the sample. This rearrangement joins TRBV2 to TRBJ1-1, with D tentatively TRBD1 (6 bases). From germline, CDR1 is SNHLY and CDR2 FYNNEI. The CDR3 extends over 14 amino acids. The CDR3 loop reads CASRPTGLNTEAFF. The CDR3 DNA reads as TGCGCCAGCAGGCCGACAGGACTCAACACTGAAGCTTTCTTT.

CDR3 coding DNA: TGTGCCAGCAGCTTTCTAGCGGGGTCGAACACCGGGGAGCTGTTTTTT. Protein: CASSFLAGSNTGELFF. The rearrangement joins TRBV6-6 to TRBJ2-2, with TRBD2 identical over 9 bases. Germline lookup yields CDR1 MNHNY and CDR2 SVGAGI (reference sequence). The CDR3 contains 16 residues. Trimming took 6 bases from V and 0 from J; bases not matched to a gene: 5.

The chain is built from TRBV5-5 and TRBJ1-1; weak D call: TRBD1 (5 bases). Germline V gives CDR1 SGHKS, CDR2 YYEKEE (reference sequence). Deletions cut 0 bases from V and 8 bases from J, with 14 bases between. CDR3 length equals 14 residues. The CDR3 loop reads CASSLDGTDYEAFF. DNA of the CDR3: TGTGCCAGCAGCTTGGACGGGACGGATTACGAAGCTTTCTTT. The full variable domain, rest sourced from reference TRBV5-5 and TRBJ1-1, is DAGVTQSPTHLIKTRGQQVTLRCSPISGHKSVSWYQQVLGQGPQFIFQYYEKEERGRGNFPDRFSARQFPNYSSELNVNALLLGDSALYLCASSLDGTDYEAFFGQGTRLTVV.

This clone was found a few times. This chain connects TRBV28 to TRBJ1-5, with a weak D call TRBD1 (5 bases). The germline V and J ends were trimmed by 6 bases and 0 bases, with 12 bases remaining between them. There are 15 residues in the CDR3. Germline V gene data show CDR1 as MDHEN and CDR2 as SYDVKM. Here the CDR3 reads CASRALGGSNQPQHF. The CDR3 DNA follows: TGTGCCAGCAGGGCTTTGGGGGGTAGCAATCAGCCCCAGCATTTT.

This chain links TRBV27 with TRBJ2-7; tentative D call: TRBD2 (6 bases). The germline CDR1 and CDR2 sequences are MNHEY and SMNVEV (reference sequence). This CDR3 region has 15 residues. Trimming stripped 2 bases from V and 7 bases from J, with 18 bases between. The DNA of the CDR3 is TGTGCCAGCAGTTTACGTGCGGGGCAACGATGGGAGCAGTACTTC. Its translation is CASSLRAGQRWEQYF.

As DNA, the CDR3 is TGTGCCAGCAGCTACCAGACCGGTTCGCGTGAGCAGTTCTTC. This translates into CASSYQTGSREQFF. J is TRBJ2-1 and V is TRBV7-8; D gene ambiguous. V was clipped by 4 bases and J by 9 bases, with 16 bases between them. Germline CDR1 SGHVS, CDR2 FQNEAQ. The CDR3 covers 14 residues. The whole variable domain, filled in from reference TRBV7-8 and TRBJ2-1, reads GAGVSQSPRYKVAKRGQDVALRCDPISGHVSLFWYQQALGQGPEFLTYFQNEAQLDKSGLPSDRFFAERPEGSVSTLKIQRTQQEDSAVYLCASSYQTGSREQFFGPGTRLTVL.

The V call is TRBV5-6, the J call TRBJ1-2; D remains unclear. CDR1 and CDR2 from the germline V gene are SGHDT and YYEEEE. The length of the CDR3 is 14 residues. Deletions cut 5 bases from V and 7 bases from J, with 18 bases between. Written as DNA, the CDR3 is TGTGCCAGCAGAGCCGGGCCCAGCTTGGGTGGCTACACCTTC. Translated, it gives CASRAGPSLGGYTF.

The V call is TRBV25-1, the J call TRBJ2-1; D uncertain. Trimming cost V 9 bases and J 9 bases, with 12 bases left between them. CDR1 is MGHDK and CDR2 is SYGVNS in the germline V gene. This CDR3 region has 11 residues. The CDR3 region is CASRWSSEQFF. The CDR3 nucleotides read TGTGCCAGTCGGTGGTCCAGTGAGCAGTTCTTC.

The chain combines TRBV15 with TRBJ2-7; 8 nucleotides agree with TRBD1. The germline gives CDR1 LNHNV, CDR2 YYDKDF (reference sequence). Trimming took 9 bases from V and 2 from J; bases not matched to a gene: 9. The CDR3 consists of 14 residues. CDR3 sequence: CATAKTGEAYEQYF. DNA for the CDR3: TGTGCCACAGCAAAGACAGGGGAAGCCTACGAGCAGTACTTC.

The chain couples TRBV6-6 to TRBJ2-5; tentatively, D is TRBD2 (6 bases). Germline V gives CDR1 MNHNY, CDR2 SVGAGI (reference sequence). Between the trimmed V and J ends, which lost 9 bases and 5 bases, there was a span of 22 bases. The CDR3 has 15 residues. The CDR3 sequence is CASIRDGGGVETQYF. DNA of the CDR3: TGTGCCAGTATAAGGGACGGCGGAGGGGTGGAGACCCAGTACTTC.

The chain joins TRBV4-1 to TRBJ2-7, with TRBD1 as a possible D gene (5 bases). The CDR3 runs 14 residues. Trimming shortened V by 5 bases and J by 2 bases, and 13 bases separated the two germline ends. Germline-derived CDR1 and CDR2 are MGHRA and YSYEKL. CDR3 protein: CASSYRMDTYEQYF. The CDR3 nucleotides read TGCGCCAGCAGCTACAGGATGGACACCTACGAGCAGTACTTC.

The chain employs TRBV10-1 and TRBJ2-3; D perhaps matches TRBD2 (6 bases). Germline assignment: CDR1 WNHNN and CDR2 SYGVQD (reference sequence). The CDR3 consists of 16 residues. V was cut by 6 bases and J by 2 bases, with 18 bases left in between. This CDR3 reads CASRDAGTGATDTQYF. The CDR3 region has the DNA TGCGCCAGCAGAGACGCCGGGACGGGAGCCACAGATACGCAGTATTTT.

The rearrangement links TRBV11-2 to TRBJ2-7, with a weak D call TRBD1 (6 bases). The germline V and J ends were trimmed by 4 bases and 3 bases, with 10 bases remaining between them. The V gene's germline CDR1 is SGHAT and CDR2 FQNNGV. The CDR3 has 13 amino acids. CDR3 amino acids: CASSSIRGYEQYF. As DNA, the CDR3 is TGTGCCAGCAGCTCAATCAGGGGCTACGAGCAGTACTTC. Supplemented by reference TRBV11-2 and TRBJ2-7, the full variable domain reads EAGVAQSPRYKIIEKRQSVAFWCNPISGHATLYWYQQILGQGPKLLIQFQNNGVVDDSQLPKDRFSAERLKGVDSTLKIQPAKLEDSAVYLCASSSIRGYEQYFGPGTRLTVT.

The V call is TRBV7-2, the J call TRBJ2-5; TRBD1 or TRBD2 may be the D gene (5 bases each). With the DNA end fitting TRBJ2-7 better, the J assignment may be wrong. There are 13 residues in the CDR3. In germline, CDR1 is SGHTA, CDR2 FQGNSA. The CDR3 nucleotides are TGTGCCAGCAGCTTTCCGGGACCAGGCGAGCAGTACTTC. Translation: CASSFPGPGEQYF.

The chain joins TRBV10-1 to TRBJ2-1, with 8 bases that match TRBD2. V was clipped by 4 bases and J by 8 bases; unmatched bases: 10. The CDR3 loop spans 15 amino acids. Germline values: CDR1 WNHNN, CDR2 SYGVQD (reference sequence). CDR3 nucleotide sequence: TGCGCCAGCAGTGTGTCAGCGGGAGTAATAGATGAGCAGTTCTTC. It is translated as CASSVSAGVIDEQFF.

The rearrangement joins TRBV7-3 to TRBJ2-3; 8 nucleotides line up with TRBD2. The CDR3 totals 15 residues. The V segment lost 4 bases and the J segment 2 bases; nucleotides outside the gene matches: 5. Germline CDR1 reads SGHTA; CDR2 reads FQGTGA. The CDR3 spells CASSSEGLDTDTQYF. CDR3 nucleotide sequence: TGTGCCAGCAGCTCGGAGGGACTAGACACAGATACGCAGTATTTT.

This clone was found once. The rearrangement links TRBV19 to TRBJ2-7; a weak D match, TRBD2 (6 bases). The CDR3 totals 15 residues. The V end was cut by 7 bases, the J end by 5 bases, with 21 bases between. From germline, CDR1 is LNHDA and CDR2 SQIVND (reference sequence). CDR3 bases: TGTGCCAGTACTGTCGGGAGTGGGTCTGCGGACGAGCAGTACTTC. It encodes CASTVGSGSADEQYF.

The V gene is TRBV28, the J gene TRBJ1-2; 9 positions match TRBD1. The ends lost 3 bases at V and 3 bases at J; junction bases unmatched: 8. The CDR3 has 16 residues. Germline V lookup: CDR1 MDHEN, CDR2 SYDVKM. The CDR3 region is CASSFRRDRVDYGYTF. The CDR3 region has the DNA TGTGCCAGCAGTTTCCGACGGGACAGGGTAGACTATGGCTACACCTTC.

V is TRBV7-9 and J is TRBJ1-2; TRBD1 matches 7 bases. The V segment lost 5 bases and the J segment 4 bases; nucleotides outside the gene matches: 7. Germline V gene lookup returns CDR1 SEHNR and CDR2 FQNEAQ (reference sequence). This CDR3 spans 14 amino acids. As DNA, the CDR3 is TGTGCCAGCAGCGAGGACAGGAGTTCCTATGGCTACACCTTC. It specifies CASSEDRSSYGYTF.

As to this clone: The CDR3 does not close with the conserved phenylalanine or tryptophan, likely indicating a read error. This chain links TRBV19 with TRBJ2-7; a weak D match, TRBD2 (5 bases). CDR3 length: 13 residues. Germline V gene lookup returns CDR1 LNHDA and CDR2 SQIVND (reference sequence). Trimming removed 5 bases at V and 5 bases at J, with 13 bases between. The CDR3 reads CASSFEGTHEQYL. In DNA form, the CDR3 reads TGTGCCAGTAGTTTCGAGGGAACCCACGAGCAGTACCTC.

The gene calls are TRBV4-3 and TRBJ2-7; 9 bases align to TRBD1. Germline CDR1 reads LGHNA; CDR2 reads YSLEER. The J segment lost 4 bases and the V segment lost 0 bases, leaving 7 bases of the junction unmatched. The CDR3 covers 16 residues. CDR3 region: CASSQDRGQGNYEQYF. The CDR3, as DNA: TGCGCCAGCAGCCAAGATAGGGGACAGGGTAATTACGAGCAGTACTTC.

J is TRBJ1-2 and V is TRBV28; D call uncertain. CDR1 is MDHEN, CDR2 SYDVKM, per germline. This CDR3 contains 11 residues. V shed 0 bases and J shed 6 bases, with 2 bases lying between them. The CDR3 bases are TGTGCCAGCAGTTTATGGAATGGCTACACCTTC. As protein: CASSLWNGYTF.

This clone was counted a single time. The chain joins TRBV20-1 to TRBJ2-7; D ambiguous. Germline loops: CDR1 DFQATT, CDR2 SNEGSKA (reference sequence). V was cut by 2 bases and J by 5 bases, with 7 bases left in between. The CDR3 totals 11 residues. Here the CDR3 reads CSARPLHEQYF. Here the CDR3 DNA reads TGCAGTGCTAGACCGTTACACGAGCAGTACTTC.